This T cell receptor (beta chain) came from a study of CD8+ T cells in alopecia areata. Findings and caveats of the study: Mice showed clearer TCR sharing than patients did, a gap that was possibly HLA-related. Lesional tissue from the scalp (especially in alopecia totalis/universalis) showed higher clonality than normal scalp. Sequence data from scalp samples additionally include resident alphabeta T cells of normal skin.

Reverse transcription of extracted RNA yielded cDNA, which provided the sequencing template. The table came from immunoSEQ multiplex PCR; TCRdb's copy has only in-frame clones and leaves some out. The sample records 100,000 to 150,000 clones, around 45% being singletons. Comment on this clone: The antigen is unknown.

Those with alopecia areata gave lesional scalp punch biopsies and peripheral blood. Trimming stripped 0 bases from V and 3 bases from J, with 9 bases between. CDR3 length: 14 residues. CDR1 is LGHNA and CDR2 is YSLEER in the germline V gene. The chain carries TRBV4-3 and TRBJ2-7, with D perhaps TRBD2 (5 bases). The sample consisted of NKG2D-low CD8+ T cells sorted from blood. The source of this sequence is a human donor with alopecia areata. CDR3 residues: CASSQDTGFYEQYF. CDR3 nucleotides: TGCGCCAGCAGCCAAGATACGGGATTCTACGAGCAGTACTTC.